A selection of T cell receptor beta chains follows, all from one sample in a study of CD4 T cells in relation to SARS-CoV-2 and coronaviruses. TCRdb keeps only in-frame clones here, not all; method: immunoSEQ multiplex PCR. The sample has roughly 68,000 clones; 80% to 95% are singletons. Sequencing used naive CD4+ T cells from PBMCs. Receptors were obtained from a human donor in good health. Both conserved end residues are part of each CDR3. Fields, in order: clone size, J gene, V gene, CDR3 protein. The size field is filled for only some rows; it gives once, few, many or a size class.

NA	TRBJ1-2	TRBV28	CASTRTVNYGYTF
NA	TRBJ1-1	TRBV7-8	CASSWDRGNTEAFF
NA	TRBJ1-1	TRBV9	CASSGQVQNTEAFF
few	TRBJ1-6	TRBV2	CASSRQISYNSPLHF
NA	TRBJ2-7	TRBV20-1	CSARALGEQYF
NA	TRBJ2-1	TRBV11-2	CASSLAVGRKYNEQFF
NA	TRBJ2-1	TRBV11-1	CASSLDLAGGPWEQFF
NA	TRBJ2-7	TRBV10-3	CAISDSGGGLSYEQYF
NA	TRBJ2-2	TRBV27	CASSSGTSGIPPGAGELFF
NA	TRBJ2-4	TRBV3-1/TRBV3-2	CASSQELAGGPRKNIQYF
NA	TRBJ1-1	TRBV2	CASSRDPEAFF
NA	TRBJ2-7	TRBV3-1/TRBV3-2	CASSQAPGGPGQYF
NA	TRBJ2-7	TRBV18	CASSPLAPTGRGYEQYF
few	TRBJ1-2	TRBV7-3	CASSSSASTGSYTF
NA	TRBJ2-7	TRBV5-1	CASSTLPGTSGRIDEQYF
NA	TRBJ2-5	TRBV5-4	CASRATSPQETQYF
NA	TRBJ1-4	TRBV3-1/TRBV3-2	CASSLQNPATNEKLFF
NA	TRBJ1-4	TRBV2	CASSVRQGMATNEKLFF
NA	TRBJ2-3	TRBV15	CATSRDYGGGASDTQYF
NA	TRBJ2-2	TRBV24-1	CATSDPGTGRDGELFF
NA	TRBJ2-5	TRBV5-1	CASSLEGGGETETQYF
NA	TRBJ1-1	TRBV7-2	CASSPPWAQFTEAFF
NA	TRBJ1-6	TRBV30	CAWSVRQGKESPLHF
once	TRBJ1-6	TRBV5-4	CASSRSGTEDSPLHF
NA	TRBJ1-1	TRBV10-3	CATGQAHTEAFF
NA	TRBJ2-1	TRBV7-3	CASSLDPNNEQFF
NA	TRBJ2-7	TRBV13	CASGATPSYEQYF
once	TRBJ2-7	TRBV5-1	CASYRDRRSSYEQYF
NA	TRBJ2-5	TRBV5-1	CASSTPRRESGYQETQYF
NA	TRBJ2-7	TRBV28	CASSTQGRTYEQYF
NA	TRBJ1-6	TRBV30	CAWKPQGDWTYNSPLHF
NA	TRBJ1-2	TRBV10-3	CAISERVQGNYGYTF
NA	TRBJ2-2	TRBV3-1/TRBV3-2	CASSPVRGTGELFF
NA	TRBJ1-2	TRBV18	CASSPSRVRQGGYGYTF
NA	TRBJ2-7	TRBV7-2	CASSPAGREQYF
NA	TRBJ1-2	TRBV30	CAWSGGGAQGYTF
NA	TRBJ2-6	TRBV5-4	CASRPRDSPVGANVLTF
NA	TRBJ1-2	TRBV19	CASSVLTSDNYGYTF
NA	TRBJ1-1	TRBV6-5	CASILSANTEAFF
NA	TRBJ1-1	TRBV3-1/TRBV3-2	CASSQSQRNTEAFF
NA	TRBJ2-1	TRBV4-1	CASSQDPSRESGYNEQFF
NA	TRBJ1-2	TRBV7-2	CASSLGRTGLSYTF
NA	TRBJ2-2	TRBV9	CASSNRDRGLTGELFF
NA	TRBJ1-5	TRBV20-1	CSASSDSNQPQHF